Listed below are T cell receptor beta chains from one sample, sequenced in a study of T-cell reconstitution after alpha-beta-depleted transplantation in children. In TCRdb, the PCR reads were re-called with MiXCR into one record per CDR3 protein. The sample consists of 640,000 or so distinct CDR3 sequences, about 15% of them appearing once. The sequencing used PBMCs from the stem cell graft donor, collected from the stem cell graft. The source of these receptors is a human donor who donated a stem cell graft to a child with acute myeloid leukemia. CDR3s include the opening cysteine and the closing phenylalanine or tryptophan. Fields, in order: V gene, J gene, D gene, clone size, CDR3 DNA, CDR3 protein. D genes are given only for firm matches. Size is omitted from some rows. Given values are once, few, many or a class for expanded clones.

V: TRBV2; J: TRBJ2-1; D: .; size: few; DNA: TGTGCCAGCGGGGGTGGGGTGGGTTACAATGAGCAGTTCTTC; CDR3: CASGGGVGYNEQFF
V: TRBV6-5; J: TRBJ1-5; D: .; size: many; DNA: TGTGCCAGCAGCTTACTCAGGGGAGAGCCCCAGCATTTT; CDR3: CASSLLRGEPQHF
V: TRBV11-3; J: TRBJ2-7; D: .; size: few; DNA: TGTGCCAGCAGCCTCTGGGGGGACGACGAGCAGTACTTC; CDR3: CASSLWGDDEQYF
V: TRBV6-6; J: TRBJ2-7; D: .; size: .; DNA: TGTGCCAGCAGTTGGGAGGTGTACGAGCAGTACTTC; CDR3: CASSWEVYEQYF
V: TRBV5-5; J: TRBJ2-7; D: .; size: many; DNA: TGTGCCAGCAGCCCCCTGAGGGGAACCTACGAGCAGTACTTC; CDR3: CASSPLRGTYEQYF
V: TRBV7-3; J: TRBJ2-2; D: TRBD2; size: .; DNA: TGTGCCAGCAGCAAGGGACTAGCGGGGGCCACCGGGGAGCTGTTTTTT; CDR3: CASSKGLAGATGELFF
V: TRBV12-3/TRBV12-4; J: TRBJ2-3; D: .; size: few; DNA: TGTGCCAGCAGCAGAGGGCGAAAAAATACGCAGTATTTT; CDR3: CASSRGRKNTQYF
V: TRBV12-3/TRBV12-4; J: TRBJ2-1; D: .; size: many; DNA: TGTGCCAGCAGGGCAGGTGAGAGCTCCTACAATGAGCAGTTCTTC; CDR3: CASRAGESSYNEQFF
V: TRBV7-9; J: TRBJ2-1; D: .; size: .; DNA: TGTGCCAGCAGCTCCGTCGGCGAAACTGGCGGCAATGAGCAGTTCTTC; CDR3: CASSSVGETGGNEQFF
V: TRBV20-1; J: TRBJ1-6; D: TRBD1; size: many; DNA: TGCAGTGCTAGTTTTACAGGGGTCAATTCACCCCTCCACTTT; CDR3: CSASFTGVNSPLHF
V: TRBV15; J: TRBJ2-3; D: .; size: few; DNA: TGTGCCACCAGCAGATCGACCCTCAGCACAGATACGCAGTATTTT; CDR3: CATSRSTLSTDTQYF
V: TRBV6-5; J: TRBJ2-7; D: TRBD1; size: many; DNA: TGTGCCAGCAGTTACTCTGGACAGGGGCGATACGAGCAGTACTTC; CDR3: CASSYSGQGRYEQYF
V: TRBV5-1; J: TRBJ1-2; D: .; size: few; DNA: TGCGCCAGCAGTTCCCTCATTGGAGATGGCTACACCTTC; CDR3: CASSSLIGDGYTF
V: TRBV7-6; J: TRBJ1-5; D: TRBD1; size: many; DNA: TGTGCCAGCAGCTTACAGGGACAGCGTAATCAGCCCCAGCATTTT; CDR3: CASSLQGQRNQPQHF
V: TRBV28; J: TRBJ1-4; D: .; size: many; DNA: TGTGCCAGCAGTTTACACGTAACTAATGAAAAACTGTTTTTT; CDR3: CASSLHVTNEKLFF
V: TRBV7-9; J: TRBJ2-5; D: TRBD2; size: .; DNA: TGTGCCAGCAGCCACCGGACTAGCGGCCTCCAAGAGACCCAGTACTTC; CDR3: CASSHRTSGLQETQYF
V: TRBV29-1; J: TRBJ1-1; D: TRBD1; size: many; DNA: TGCAGCGTGGCGGGACAGTTTAACACTGAAGCTTTCTTT; CDR3: CSVAGQFNTEAFF
V: TRBV4-3; J: TRBJ2-4; D: .; size: .; DNA: TGCGCCAGCAGCCAAGATGTTCTAGCCAAAAACATTCAGTACTTC; CDR3: CASSQDVLAKNIQYF
V: TRBV2; J: TRBJ2-5; D: TRBD2; size: .; DNA: TGTGCCAGCAGTGAAATAGCGGGGGAGGGAGAGACCCAGTACTTC; CDR3: CASSEIAGEGETQYF
V: TRBV7-2; J: TRBJ2-5; D: .; size: .; DNA: TGTGCCAGCAGCTTCATCCCCGATCTGGAGACCCAGTACTTC; CDR3: CASSFIPDLETQYF
V: TRBV20-1; J: TRBJ1-4; D: TRBD1; size: .; DNA: TGCAGTGCCTCCCCAGGGGGACCGGAGGGGGAAAAACTGTTTTTT; CDR3: CSASPGGPEGEKLFF
V: TRBV29-1; J: TRBJ1-1; D: .; size: .; DNA: TGCACGAGTGGTGAAGCTTTCTTT; CDR3: CTSGEAFF
V: TRBV10-1; J: TRBJ2-3; D: .; size: .; DNA: TGCGCCAGCAGTGAGTCGTCCCGGGGTGCAGATACGCAGTATTTT; CDR3: CASSESSRGADTQYF
V: TRBV7-2; J: TRBJ2-5; D: TRBD1; size: many; DNA: TGTGCCAGCAGCGAGGGACAGAGAGAGACCCAGTACTTC; CDR3: CASSEGQRETQYF
V: TRBV15; J: TRBJ1-4; D: .; size: .; DNA: TGTGCCACCAGAGGCTTAGGGTACAATGAAAAACTGATTTTT; CDR3: CATRGLGYNEKLIF
V: TRBV15; J: TRBJ2-3; D: .; size: many; DNA: TGTGCCACCAGCACCTTAGGGGATACGCAGTATTTT; CDR3: CATSTLGDTQYF
V: TRBV10-3; J: TRBJ2-1; D: .; size: many; DNA: TGTGCCATCAGTGATAGAGGAATCTCCTACAATGAGCAGTTCTTC; CDR3: CAISDRGISYNEQFF
V: TRBV20-1; J: TRBJ1-2; D: .; size: many; DNA: TGCAGTGCTAGCGTCCTAGCTAACTATGGCTACACCTTC; CDR3: CSASVLANYGYTF
V: TRBV12-3/TRBV12-4; J: TRBJ2-1; D: .; size: few; DNA: TGTGCCAGCAGTTTTGAAAGGCGAAATGAGCAGTTCTTC; CDR3: CASSFERRNEQFF
V: TRBV12-3/TRBV12-4; J: TRBJ2-7; D: TRBD1; size: many; DNA: TGTGCCAGCAGTTCCCAGACAGGGGCCTCCTCCTACGAGCAGTACTTC; CDR3: CASSSQTGASSYEQYF
V: TRBV29-1; J: TRBJ2-1; D: .; size: many; DNA: TGCAGCGCTGACAGTTACTCCAATGAGCAGTTCTTC; CDR3: CSADSYSNEQFF
V: TRBV5-1; J: TRBJ1-1; D: .; size: .; DNA: TGCGCCAGTCGCGCAGGCGCCGTAGGGAACACTGAAGCTTTCTTT; CDR3: CASRAGAVGNTEAFF
V: TRBV14; J: TRBJ2-1; D: .; size: .; DNA: TGTGCCAGCAGCCATCCCGAACCTAGCCCGGCTTCGGATGAGCAGTTCTTC; CDR3: CASSHPEPSPASDEQFF
V: TRBV9; J: TRBJ2-3; D: TRBD1; size: few; DNA: TGTGCCAGCAGCGCCGGATCCGGGACAGCCACTTTATCCACAGATACGCAGTATTTT; CDR3: CASSAGSGTATLSTDTQYF
V: TRBV20-1; J: TRBJ1-1; D: .; size: .; DNA: TGCAGTGCTAGAGAACTCCCAATGAACACTGAAGCTTTCTTT; CDR3: CSARELPMNTEAFF
V: TRBV7-2; J: TRBJ1-1; D: .; size: many; DNA: TGTGCCAGCAGCTTAGCGGGGACAAGGAACACTGAAGCTTTCTTT; CDR3: CASSLAGTRNTEAFF
V: TRBV5-1; J: TRBJ1-1; D: TRBD1; size: once; DNA: TGCGCCAGCAGCTTACAGGGACAGCACACTGAAGCTTTCTTT; CDR3: CASSLQGQHTEAFF
V: TRBV7-2; J: TRBJ2-7; D: .; size: many; DNA: TGTGCCAGCACCTTAGGCCTAGCCAACTCCTACGAGCAGTACTTC; CDR3: CASTLGLANSYEQYF
V: TRBV19; J: TRBJ1-1; D: .; size: .; DNA: TGTGCCAGTAGTATGGGACGGATGAACACTGAAGCTTTCTTT; CDR3: CASSMGRMNTEAFF
V: TRBV7-9; J: TRBJ2-7; D: TRBD1; size: .; DNA: TGTGCCAGCAGCTTACCATCAGTCAGCCAGGGGGAATACGAGCAGTACTTC; CDR3: CASSLPSVSQGEYEQYF
V: TRBV12-3/TRBV12-4; J: TRBJ2-3; D: .; size: few; DNA: TGTGCCAGCAGACCCGGGAGAGCCACAGATACGCAGTATTTT; CDR3: CASRPGRATDTQYF
V: TRBV7-8; J: TRBJ2-3; D: .; size: few; DNA: TGTGCCAGCAGCTTAAGTCTCTCTACCAACACAGATACGCAGTATTTT; CDR3: CASSLSLSTNTDTQYF
V: TRBV28; J: TRBJ1-6; D: TRBD1; size: .; DNA: TGTGCCAGCATGTCCAGGGGGTCACCCCTCCACTTT; CDR3: CASMSRGSPLHF
V: TRBV20-1; J: TRBJ1-1; D: TRBD1; size: many; DNA: TGCAGTGCTAGGTACATCCAGGGGGGAAACACTGAAGCTTTCTTT; CDR3: CSARYIQGGNTEAFF
V: TRBV7-9; J: TRBJ1-2; D: .; size: .; DNA: TGTGCCAGCAGCTTAGGGTCAGCCGGTGGCTACACCTTC; CDR3: CASSLGSAGGYTF
V: TRBV6-2/TRBV6-3; J: TRBJ1-5; D: .; size: many; DNA: TGTGCCAGCAGTCGGGCCTGGTTCAATCAGCCCCAGCATTTT; CDR3: CASSRAWFNQPQHF
V: TRBV7-3; J: TRBJ2-3; D: .; size: many; DNA: TGTGCCAGCAGCTTAGAGGCCGTTAAGGATACGCAGTATTTT; CDR3: CASSLEAVKDTQYF
V: TRBV20-1; J: TRBJ2-2; D: TRBD1; size: .; DNA: TGCAGTGATACGGACAGGGGGCCCGGGGAGCTGTTTTTT; CDR3: CSDTDRGPGELFF
V: TRBV20-1; J: TRBJ1-1; D: .; size: many; DNA: TGCAGTGTCCCGACACGAGCTTTCTTT; CDR3: CSVPTRAFF
V: TRBV9; J: TRBJ2-4; D: .; size: .; DNA: TGTGCCAGCAGCTTAGGGGGACCGAATAACATTCAGTACTTC; CDR3: CASSLGGPNNIQYF
V: TRBV27; J: TRBJ2-1; D: TRBD2; size: .; DNA: TGTGCCAGCAGGGTAGACTGGACTAGCGGGGGAGAGGATGAGCAGTTCTTC; CDR3: CASRVDWTSGGEDEQFF
V: TRBV7-8; J: TRBJ2-2; D: .; size: .; DNA: TGTGCCAGCAGCTTATCCCTCACCGGGGAGCTGTTTTTT; CDR3: CASSLSLTGELFF
V: TRBV7-2; J: TRBJ2-5; D: TRBD2; size: many; DNA: TGTGCCAGCAGCTCTGTAGCGGGGAATCAAGAGACCCAGTACTTC; CDR3: CASSSVAGNQETQYF